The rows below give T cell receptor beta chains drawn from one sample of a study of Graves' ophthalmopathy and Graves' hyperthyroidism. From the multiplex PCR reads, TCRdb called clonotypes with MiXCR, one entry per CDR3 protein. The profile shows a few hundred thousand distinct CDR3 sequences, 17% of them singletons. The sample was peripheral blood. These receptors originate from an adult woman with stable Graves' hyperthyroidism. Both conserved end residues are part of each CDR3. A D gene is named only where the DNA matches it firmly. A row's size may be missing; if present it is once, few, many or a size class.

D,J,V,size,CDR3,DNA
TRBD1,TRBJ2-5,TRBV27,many,CASSPGARGLETQYF,TGTGCCAGCAGCCCCGGTGCCAGGGGGCTAGAGACCCAGTACTTC
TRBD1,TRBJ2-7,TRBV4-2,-,CASSQPSDRGPRGSRGYEQYF,TGTGCCAGCAGCCAACCCTCGGACAGGGGGCCTCGTGGCTCCCGGGGCTACGAGCAGTACTTC
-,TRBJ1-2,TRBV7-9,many,CASSSPVLDGYTF,TGTGCCAGCAGCTCCCCGGTTTTGGACGGCTACACCTTC
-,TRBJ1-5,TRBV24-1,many,CATGQNQPQHF,TGTGCCACCGGACAGAATCAGCCCCAGCATTTT
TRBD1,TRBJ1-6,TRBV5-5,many,CASSPQGGHNSPLHF,TGTGCCAGCAGCCCACAGGGGGGGCATAATTCACCCCTCCACTTT
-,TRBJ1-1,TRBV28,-,CASSLWGEVDTEAFF,TGTGCCAGCAGTTTATGGGGGGAAGTTGACACTGAAGCTTTCTTT
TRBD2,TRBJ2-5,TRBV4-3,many,CASSQAGGDSIF,TGCGCCAGCAGCCAAGCGGGGGGGGACTCTATCTTC
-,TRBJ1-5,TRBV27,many,CASSSSLHLPQHF,TGTGCCAGCAGTTCCTCCCTACATCTGCCCCAGCATTTT
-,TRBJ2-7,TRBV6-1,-,CASPKRNVNEQYF,TGTGCCAGCCCCAAAAGAAATGTCAACGAGCAGTACTTC
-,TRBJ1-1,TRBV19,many,CASSTTRGTEAFF,TGTGCCAGTAGTACCACCCGGGGAACTGAAGCTTTCTTT
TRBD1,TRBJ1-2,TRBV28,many,CAGSLDREDGYTF,TGTGCCGGATCCCTGGACAGGGAGGATGGCTACACCTTC
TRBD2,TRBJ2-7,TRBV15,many,CATSREPGLAGSYEQYF,TGTGCCACCAGCAGAGAACCCGGACTAGCGGGAAGCTACGAGCAGTACTTC
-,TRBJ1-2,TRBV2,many,CASSEEIQGLRYGYTF,TGTGCCAGCAGTGAAGAGATCCAGGGCCTTCGGTATGGCTACACCTTC
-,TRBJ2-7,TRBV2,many,CASLGVTGFEQYF,TGTGCCAGCCTGGGGGTTACAGGGTTCGAGCAGTACTTC
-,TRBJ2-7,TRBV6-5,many,CASSLAPAGYEQYF,TGTGCCAGCAGTCTCGCCCCCGCGGGCTACGAGCAGTACTTC
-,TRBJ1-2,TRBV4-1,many,CASSQEVQSRNYGYTF,TGCGCCAGCAGCCAAGAGGTACAGTCAAGGAACTATGGCTACACCTTC